Presented here are 32 T cell receptor beta chains from one specimen sequenced in a study of early T cells in non-severe SARS-CoV-2 infection. Using its own MiXCR run on the 5' RACE reads, TCRdb lists one record per CDR3 protein. The sample consists of about 100,000 distinct CDR3 sequences, over 10% of them appearing once. Sequencing was done on a sample of whole blood. The receptors derive from an adult who was a healthcare worker with PCR-confirmed SARS-CoV-2 infection or an uninfected control (not recorded which).

This clonotype occurred many times. The chain uses TRBV6-1 and TRBJ1-1; D unclear. Trimming removed 6 bases from V and 10 bases from J, with 36 bases in between. The CDR3 has 19 residues. CDR1 and CDR2 (germline): MNHNS, SASEGT. CDR3 residues: CASSAPYPGFRGSTLGAFF. The CDR3 nucleotides read TGTGCCAGCAGCGCCCCATACCCAGGCTTCCGCGGATCTACGCTAGGAGCTTTCTTT.

There are many counts of this clonotype. This chain joins TRBV5-4 and TRBJ1-1, with no clear D. The CDR3 is 13 residues long. Germline-derived CDR1 and CDR2 are SGHNT and YYREEE (reference sequence). Trimming removed 0 bases at V and 1 base at J, with 4 bases between. This CDR3 is CASSLEGNTEAFF. In DNA, the CDR3 is TGTGCCAGCAGCTTGGAGGGGAACACTGAAGCTTTCTTT.

This clonotype was observed a handful of times. The chain links TRBV7-8 to TRBJ2-1; TRBD1 matches at 7 bases. The V gene end was trimmed by 4 bases and the J gene end by 5 bases; junction bases not matched to a gene: 20. The length of the CDR3 is 19 residues. Germline values: CDR1 SGHVS, CDR2 FQNEAQ. CDR3 region: CASSWPGTEGIRRNNEQFF. The CDR3 region has the DNA TGTGCCAGCAGCTGGCCCGGGACAGAGGGTATCCGGCGGAACAATGAGCAGTTCTTC.

This clonotype has more than one count but fewer than ten. This rearrangement joins TRBV11-3 to TRBJ2-1; the match to TRBD1 covers 9 bases. Per the germline V gene, CDR1 is SGHNT and CDR2 is YENEEA. J lost 4 bases, V lost 3 bases, and 4 bases had no gene match. This CDR3 spans 15 amino acids. The CDR3 sequence: CASSFAGQGYNEQFF. CDR3 DNA: TGTGCCAGCAGCTTCGCGGGACAGGGATACAATGAGCAGTTCTTC.

The V and J genes are TRBV12-3 or TRBV12-4 and TRBJ2-1, with a weak D call TRBD2 (6 bases). This CDR3 region has 14 residues. V was shortened by 5 bases and J by 8 bases, with 16 bases between the two germline ends. In nucleotides, the CDR3 is TGTGCCAGCAGTGAGCGGGTCTTGAGCGATGAGCAGTTCTTC. This codes for CASSERVLSDEQFF.

The rearrangement joins TRBV28 to TRBJ2-1, with TRBD2 matching 13 bases. Germline lookup yields CDR1 MDHEN and CDR2 SYDVKM. The CDR3 runs 15 residues. After removal of 5 bases from V and 7 bases from J, the junction contained 5 bases not matched to a gene. The CDR3 sequence is CASSLTSGGRNEQFF. The DNA of the CDR3 is TGTGCCAGCAGTCTGACTAGCGGGGGGAGGAATGAGCAGTTCTTC.

This clonotype was counted only a few times. The gene calls are TRBV5-8 and TRBJ2-1, with 8 positions matching TRBD1. The CDR3 totals 13 residues. Looked up from germline, CDR1 is SGHTS and CDR2 is YDEGEE. Trimming removed 5 bases from V and 9 bases from J; junction bases left unmatched: 7. The CDR3 loop is CASSSRGRGEQFF. The CDR3 DNA sequence: TGTGCCAGCAGTTCCAGGGGGCGAGGTGAGCAGTTCTTC.

This clonotype was counted at least ten times. V is TRBV5-1 and J is TRBJ2-2; TRBD1 agrees at 8 bases. The CDR3 contains 16 residues. The V segment lost 4 bases and the J segment 7 bases; nucleotides outside the gene matches: 12. The V gene's germline CDR1 is SGHRS and CDR2 YFSETQ. Here the CDR3 reads CASSNGQGLVSGELFF. The DNA of the CDR3 is TGCGCCAGCAGCAACGGACAGGGTCTTGTGAGCGGGGAGCTGTTTTTT.

CDR3: CASSPALGDRSPLHF. The CDR3 region has the DNA TGTGCCAGCAGCCCCGCCCTGGGGGATAGGTCACCCCTCCACTTT. The V call is TRBV7-2, the J call TRBJ1-6; D might be TRBD1 (5 bases). Germline assignment: CDR1 SGHTA and CDR2 FQGNSA. Deletions cut 5 bases from V and 10 bases from J, with 18 bases between. This CDR3 region has 15 residues.

Here the CDR3 reads CASTFPGRGGYGYTF. The CDR3 region has the DNA TGTGCCAGCACCTTCCCGGGGCGGGGCGGCTATGGCTACACCTTC. The chain links TRBV6-1 to TRBJ1-2; perhaps TRBD1 as D (5 bases). The germline V gene has CDR1 MNHNS and CDR2 SASEGT. The CDR3 length is 15 residues. Trimming cost V 7 bases and J 4 bases, with 19 bases left between them.

This clonotype was counted a few times. The rearrangement uses TRBV20-1 and TRBJ2-5; 7 bases are shared with TRBD2. The J segment lost 3 bases and the V segment lost 8 bases, leaving 6 bases of the junction unmatched. The CDR3 is 12 amino acids. Germline V gene sequence: CDR1 DFQATT, CDR2 SNEGSKA (reference sequence). Here the CDR3 DNA reads TGCAGTACGGATGGGACTAAAGAGACCCAGTACTTC. The encoded protein is CSTDGTKETQYF.

This clonotype has a count of ten or more. The chain has TRBV29-1 and TRBJ1-1, with D uncertain. The CDR3 is 10 residues long. V dropped 6 bases and J dropped 8 bases, with 10 bases sitting between them. CDR1 SQVTM and CDR2 ANQGSEA come from the germline V gene. CDR3 DNA sequence: TGCAGCGTGTCGGGAATCGAAGCTTTCTTT. It encodes CSVSGIEAFF.

This clonotype was detected ten times or more. This chain joins TRBV6-5 and TRBJ1-4; D is unresolved. Germline CDR1 reads MNHEY; CDR2 reads SVGAGI. The CDR3 spans 15 residues. Between the trimmed V and J ends, which lost 0 bases and 8 bases, there was a span of 13 bases. CDR3 residues: CASSYSAGLSEKLFF. CDR3 nucleotides: TGTGCCAGCAGTTACTCGGCCGGGTTATCGGAAAAACTGTTTTTT.

This clonotype was recorded many times. This chain joins TRBV6-6 and TRBJ1-6, with 8 nucleotides matching TRBD1. The CDR3 covers 18 residues. V lost 6 bases, J lost 0 bases, and 10 bases stayed unmatched. In germline, CDR1 is MNHNY, CDR2 SVGAGI (reference sequence). CDR3 coding DNA: TGTGCCAGCAGCTGGGGGGGGGACAGGAGCTCCTATAATTCACCCCTCCACTTT. This gives the protein CASSWGGDRSSYNSPLHF.

This clonotype came up many times. The chain employs TRBV6-5 and TRBJ2-7; a possible D gene is TRBD1 (6 bases). This CDR3 region has 15 residues. Germline values: CDR1 MNHEY, CDR2 SVGAGI. Trimming took off 5 bases at V and 7 bases at J, with 21 bases between the two ends. The CDR3 here is CASSPRQGTSEEQYF. The CDR3 DNA follows: TGTGCCAGCAGTCCCCGCCAGGGGACCTCGGAGGAGCAGTACTTC.

The table lists this clonotype with a few counts. This chain connects TRBV27 to TRBJ2-7; D is uncertain. V shed 5 bases and J shed 0 bases, with 17 bases lying between them. The germline CDR1 and CDR2 sequences are MNHEY and SMNVEV (reference sequence). The CDR3 extends over 16 amino acids. This CDR3 is CASSPNRPRSSYEQYF. Here the CDR3 DNA reads TGTGCCAGCAGTCCTAATCGACCAAGGAGCTCCTACGAGCAGTACTTC.

V usage is TRBV29-1 and J usage is TRBJ2-3; 9 nucleotides align to TRBD2. Germline CDR1 reads SQVTM; CDR2 reads ANQGSEA. The trim removed 5 bases at V and 2 bases at J, leaving 8 bases unmatched. This CDR3 comprises 15 residues. The CDR3 spells CSVLPSGVFTDTQYF. Here the CDR3 DNA reads TGCAGCGTTTTGCCTAGCGGGGTTTTCACAGATACGCAGTATTTT.

V usage is TRBV7-2 and J usage is TRBJ2-3; either TRBD1 or TRBD2 may supply D (6 bases each). The CDR3 totals 14 residues. Germline V CDR1 and CDR2: SGHTA, FQGNSA. V lost 2 bases and J lost 4, with 10 bases in between. CDR3 sequence: CASSLSGGPDTQYF. For the CDR3, the DNA is TGTGCCAGCAGCTTAAGTGGGGGGCCAGATACGCAGTATTTT.

This clonotype appeared a few times. The chain carries TRBV4-1 and TRBJ1-2; 9 bases line up with TRBD1. The V and J ends lost 1 base and 13 bases, in that order; junction bases with no gene match: 16. This CDR3 has 16 amino acids. The germline V gene encodes CDR1 MGHRA and CDR2 YSYEKL. DNA of the CDR3: TGCGCCAGCAGCCAAGCTGAGGCCGGGACAGGGACATCGGTCACCTTC. Protein: CASSQAEAGTGTSVTF.

A few counts support this clonotype. The V call is TRBV19, the J call TRBJ2-4, with 8 bases matching TRBD1. V was pared by 4 bases and J by 1 base, with 21 bases of the junction left unmatched. CDR1 is LNHDA, CDR2 SQIVND, per germline (reference sequence). The CDR3 spans 21 residues. In DNA, the CDR3 is TGTGCCAGTAGTACTCCAGGGGGCATACCCCCAACTATTGGGGCCAAAAACATTCAGTACTTC. Amino acid sequence: CASSTPGGIPPTIGAKNIQYF.

This clonotype was seen only a few times. The rearrangement uses TRBV12-3 or TRBV12-4 and TRBJ2-6; D is possibly TRBD2 (5 bases). The CDR3 is made up of 16 amino acids. Trimming took off 7 bases at V and 2 bases at J, with 15 bases between the two ends. The CDR3 nucleotides are TGTGCCAGCACCCCACCCGGGGTCCCTGGGGCCAACGTCCTGACTTTC. It is translated as CASTPPGVPGANVLTF.

This clonotype was seen ten or more times. V gene TRBV28 combines with J gene TRBJ1-2; D is unclear. V lost 2 bases and J lost 5, with 18 bases in between. The CDR3 is 16 residues long. The V gene's germline CDR1 is MDHEN and CDR2 SYDVKM. This CDR3 reads CASSLSSARLIYGYTF. The CDR3 nucleotides are TGTGCCAGCAGTTTAAGTAGTGCCAGGCTGATATATGGCTACACCTTC.

A remark on this clonotype: This could be a read error, since a much larger clone is one nucleotide away. This chain joins TRBV27 and TRBJ1-6, with D perhaps TRBD1 (6 bases). The CDR3 has 19 amino acids. Trimming cost V 5 bases and J 6 bases, with 26 bases left between them. Germline values: CDR1 MNHEY, CDR2 SMNVEV (reference sequence). The CDR3 spells CASSRGVVGQRNLNSPLHF. The CDR3, as DNA: TGTGCCAGCAGTAGGGGGGTAGTAGGACAGCGCAACCTTAATTCACCCCTCCACTTT.

V is TRBV11-3 and J is TRBJ2-1; 8 nucleotides line up with TRBD2. The V segment lost 4 bases and the J segment 10 bases; nucleotides outside the gene matches: 12. Per germline, CDR1 SGHNT and CDR2 YENEEA. The CDR3 loop spans 15 amino acids. CDR3 sequence reads: CASSSGSGVLSEQFF. CDR3 nucleotide sequence: TGTGCCAGCAGCTCGGGTAGCGGGGTATTAAGCGAGCAGTTCTTC.

This clonotype has a handful of counts. The chain couples TRBV27 to TRBJ2-3; D might be TRBD2 (5 bases). Germline V gene sequence: CDR1 MNHEY, CDR2 SMNVEV (reference sequence). CDR3 length: 13 amino acids. The V gene lost 6 bases and the J gene lost 8 bases, with 15 bases spanning the gap. CDR3 amino acids: CASSTDRGRTQYF. The DNA of the CDR3 is TGTGCCAGCAGCACCGACCGAGGGCGTACGCAGTATTTT.

The CDR3 region has the DNA TGTGCCAGCAGACCTGGACAGCAAGCCTATGGCTACACCTTC. Translated, it gives CASRPGQQAYGYTF. The chain combines TRBV28 with TRBJ1-2; D possibly corresponds to TRBD1 (6 bases). Trimming took off 6 bases at V and 4 bases at J, with 15 bases between the two ends. The CDR3 contains 14 residues. Germline-derived CDR1 and CDR2 are MDHEN and SYDVKM.

This clonotype was recorded a few times. J is TRBJ2-3 and V is TRBV5-1; TRBD1 aligns across 9 bases. The J segment lost 4 bases and the V segment lost 4 bases, leaving 13 bases of the junction unmatched. The CDR3 runs to 17 residues. Germline V gene sequence: CDR1 SGHRS, CDR2 YFSETQ. CDR3 in amino acids: CASSLQAQGAAADTQYF. The DNA for the CDR3 is TGCGCCAGCAGCCTCCAGGCACAGGGGGCGGCGGCAGATACGCAGTATTTT.

This clonotype was seen repeatedly, ten times or more. The chain couples TRBV14 to TRBJ1-2; D might be TRBD1 (6 bases). Germline lookup yields CDR1 SGHDN and CDR2 FVKESK. CDR3 length: 14 residues. V was trimmed by 7 bases and J by 4 bases, leaving 16 bases between them. CDR3 bases: TGTGCCAGCAAAGGTCAGGGGAGCGCCTATGGCTACACCTTC. Protein sequence: CASKGQGSAYGYTF.

This clonotype was observed at least ten times. J is TRBJ2-2 and V is TRBV4-1; 9 positions match TRBD1. In germline, CDR1 is MGHRA, CDR2 YSYEKL. The CDR3 contains 20 residues. The V segment lost 0 bases and the J segment 6 bases; nucleotides outside the gene matches: 17. The CDR3 is CASSQDAVSTGQGVSGELFF. As DNA, the CDR3 is TGCGCCAGCAGCCAAGATGCCGTTTCGACGGGACAGGGTGTCTCCGGGGAGCTGTTTTTT.

The chain is built from TRBV29-1 and TRBJ1-1; D possibly corresponds to TRBD1 (5 bases). This CDR3 has 14 amino acids. Deletions cut 5 bases from V and 3 bases from J, with 16 bases between. From germline, CDR1 is SQVTM and CDR2 ANQGSEA. CDR3 sequence: CSVLEWGGDTEAFF. In DNA form, the CDR3 reads TGCAGCGTTTTGGAATGGGGGGGAGACACTGAAGCTTTCTTT.

The table lists this clonotype with many counts. This chain joins TRBV12-3 or TRBV12-4 and TRBJ2-3; TRBD2 matches 8 bases. The V segment lost 6 bases and the J segment 1 base; nucleotides outside the gene matches: 9. The CDR3 length is 16 residues. The CDR3 bases are TGTGCCAGCAGCCTGGCGGGGGGCGCGGGCACAGATACGCAGTATTTT. Protein product: CASSLAGGAGTDTQYF.

In this sample, this clonotype turned up a few times. The rearrangement uses TRBV29-1 and TRBJ2-7; D is possibly TRBD2 (5 bases). Trimming took off 7 bases at V and 5 bases at J, with 15 bases between the two ends. The germline CDR1 and CDR2 sequences are SQVTM and ANQGSEA. The CDR3 covers 12 residues. CDR3 residues: CSAAGISDEQYF. DNA of the CDR3: TGCAGCGCTGCCGGGATTTCGGACGAGCAGTACTTC.